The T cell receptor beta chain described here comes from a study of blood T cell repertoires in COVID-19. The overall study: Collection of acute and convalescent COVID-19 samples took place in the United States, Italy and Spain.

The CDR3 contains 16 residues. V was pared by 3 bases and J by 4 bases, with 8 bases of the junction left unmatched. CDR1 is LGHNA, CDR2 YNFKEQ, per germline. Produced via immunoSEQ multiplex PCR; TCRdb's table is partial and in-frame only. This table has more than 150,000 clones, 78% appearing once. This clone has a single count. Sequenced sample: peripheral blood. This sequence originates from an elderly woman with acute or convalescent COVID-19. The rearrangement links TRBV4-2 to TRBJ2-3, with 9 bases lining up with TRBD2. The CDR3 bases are TGTGCCAGCAGCCACGTTAGCGGGAGAGGGGCAGATACGCAGTATTTT. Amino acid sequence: CASSHVSGRGADTQYF.